These 26 T cell receptor beta chains came from one sample sequenced in a study of regulatory T cells in long-lasting Graves disease. Described time point: newly diagnosed GD, antithyroid drugs for less than 3 months. RNA isolated from PBMCs was used to make the TCR library. Library construction for TCR beta used iRepertoire HTBI primers and Arm-PCR of CDR3 regions. TCRdb independently ran MiXCR on the multiplex PCR reads; one entry per CDR3 protein. The repertoire holds approximately 470,000 distinct CDR3 sequences, with 15% to 20% as singletons. Another study also made use of these data, one on T cells in Graves' hyperthyroidism and ophthalmopathy.

The sample in question was peripheral blood mononuclear cells (PBMCs), obtained at new diagnosis, from a patient treated with antithyroid drugs. These receptors all come from a man aged 35 to 55 with Graves disease.

This clonotype appeared a few times. V gene TRBV27 combines with J gene TRBJ2-7, with 10 bases aligning to TRBD1. V lost 6 bases and J lost 5; bases outside the gene matches: 7. The CDR3 runs to 14 residues. CDR1 and CDR2 (germline): MNHEY, SMNVEV (reference sequence). The CDR3 reads CASRTTGGNHEQYF. DNA for the CDR3: TGTGCCAGCAGAACGACAGGGGGCAACCACGAGCAGTACTTC.

This clonotype was detected many times. The chain joins TRBV20-1 to TRBJ1-1, with TRBD1 matching over 8 bases. Germline trimming cut 1 base from V and 0 bases from J; bases unmatched to any gene: 1. This CDR3 region has 14 residues. From germline, CDR1 is DFQATT and CDR2 SNEGSKA (reference sequence). This CDR3 reads CSARGDRLNTEAFF. Written as DNA, the CDR3 is TGCAGTGCTAGAGGGGACAGGTTGAACACTGAAGCTTTCTTT.

This clonotype was seen only a few times. The chain joins TRBV14 to TRBJ2-5; D is perhaps TRBD2 (5 bases). CDR3 size: 16 residues. Germline assignment: CDR1 SGHDN and CDR2 FVKESK. With 0 bases removed from V and 4 bases from J, the gap between germline ends came to 15 bases. CDR3 bases: TGTGCCAGCAGCCAAGAGTGGTACACGGGGAGAGAGACCCAGTACTTC. This encodes CASSQEWYTGRETQYF. Combining the CDR3 with reference TRBV14 and TRBJ2-5 gives the whole variable domain EAGVTQFPSHSVIEKGQTVTLRCDPISGHDNLYWYRRVMGKEIKFLLHFVKESKQDESGMPNNRFLAERTGGTYSTLKVQPAELEDSGVYFCASSQEWYTGRETQYFGPGTRLLVL.

This chain joins TRBV20-1 and TRBJ2-1; D might be TRBD2 (6 bases). In germline, CDR1 is DFQATT, CDR2 SNEGSKA (reference sequence). The CDR3 sequence is 14 residues long. V was cut by 5 bases and J by 6 bases, with 17 bases left in between. The CDR3 DNA sequence: TGCAGTGCTCCCCGGGTCCCCGGGGGCAATGAGCAGTTCTTC. Its translation: CSAPRVPGGNEQFF.

This clonotype was observed at least ten times. The J gene is TRBJ2-7, the V gene TRBV7-6, with D maybe TRBD2 (6 bases). This CDR3 is 15 amino acids long. Germline V CDR1 and CDR2: SGHVS, FNYEAQ. The germline V and J ends were trimmed by 5 bases and 5 bases, with 19 bases remaining between them. The CDR3 protein is CASSPGIPEGNEQYF. The DNA for the CDR3 is TGTGCCAGCAGCCCGGGAATACCGGAGGGCAACGAGCAGTACTTC.

The table lists this clonotype with a few counts. The rearrangement joins TRBV27 to TRBJ2-7, with D possibly matching TRBD1 (6 bases). This CDR3 has 14 residues. From germline, CDR1 is MNHEY and CDR2 SMNVEV (reference sequence). Trimming took off 5 bases at V and 3 bases at J, with 14 bases between the two ends. The CDR3 coding sequence is TGTGCCAGCAGTCCCCACAGGGTATTCTACGAGCAGTACTTC. Its translation: CASSPHRVFYEQYF.

This rearrangement joins TRBV6-1 to TRBJ1-1, with D unclear. The V and J ends lost 4 bases and 5 bases respectively, with 14 bases between them. The CDR3 loop spans 14 amino acids. The germline V gene has CDR1 MNHNS and CDR2 SASEGT. The CDR3 sequence is CASSVGEGLTEAFF. Here the CDR3 DNA reads TGTGCCAGCAGTGTCGGGGAGGGCCTAACTGAAGCTTTCTTT.

There are many counts of this clonotype. The J gene is TRBJ2-6, the V gene TRBV20-1; no clear D gene. Deletions cut 0 bases from V and 0 bases from J, with 3 bases between. The CDR3 sequence is 14 residues long. Germline V lookup: CDR1 DFQATT, CDR2 SNEGSKA (reference sequence). The DNA for the CDR3 is TGCAGTGCTAGAGAGGGCTCTGGGGCCAACGTCCTGACTTTC. Its protein product is CSAREGSGANVLTF.

This chain connects TRBV5-1 to TRBJ2-7, with D tentatively TRBD2 (6 bases). The ends were cut back, 6 bases at V and 0 bases at J, with 16 bases in the middle. The CDR3 length is 15 residues. CDR1 and CDR2 (germline): SGHRS, YFSETQ. CDR3 sequence (DNA): TGCGCCAGCAAGAAGTCCGGGACTTACTCCTACGAGCAGTACTTC. This encodes CASKKSGTYSYEQYF.

In this sample, this clonotype turned up a few times. A much bigger clone sits one base away, suggesting this may be a read error. V and J are TRBV28 and TRBJ2-7, with 9 nucleotides matching TRBD1. The CDR3 sequence is 14 residues long. Germline V gene lookup returns CDR1 MDHEN and CDR2 SYDVKM. This CDR3 is CASSLVGQGYGQYF. In nucleotides, the CDR3 is TGTGCCAGCAGTTTAGTGGGACAGGGTTACGGGCAGTACTTC.

The chain carries TRBV11-3 and TRBJ2-7, with D tentatively TRBD2 (5 bases). This CDR3 spans 14 amino acids. The germline V and J ends were trimmed by 0 bases and 7 bases, with 13 bases remaining between them. Looked up from germline, CDR1 is SGHNT and CDR2 is YENEEA. CDR3 DNA sequence: TGTGCCAGCAGCTTAGATCTTGGGAGTGGAGAGCAGTACTTC. It yields the protein CASSLDLGSGEQYF.

The rearrangement links TRBV29-1 to TRBJ2-7, with TRBD2 as a possible D gene (6 bases). Germline V lookup: CDR1 SQVTM, CDR2 ANQGSEA. The germline V and J ends were trimmed by 4 bases and 3 bases, with 13 bases remaining between them. The CDR3 sequence is 13 residues long. The CDR3 DNA sequence: TGCAGCGTTGCACTAGCCTTCCACTACGAGCAGTACTTC. Translation gives CSVALAFHYEQYF.

This clonotype was seen ten or more times. The gene calls are TRBV7-9 and TRBJ2-1, with D unclear. Trimming shortened V by 1 base and J by 0 bases, and 10 bases separated the two germline ends. Germline values: CDR1 SEHNR, CDR2 FQNEAQ (reference sequence). The CDR3 is 16 residues long. For the CDR3, the DNA is TGTGCCAGCAGCTTAGAGGCGTCGAGCTCCTACAATGAGCAGTTCTTC. Translating gives CASSLEASSSYNEQFF.

This clonotype was observed at least ten times. The chain recombines TRBV24-1 with TRBJ2-1; D is unclear. There are 16 residues in the CDR3. Germline CDR1 reads KGHDR; CDR2 reads SFDVKD. V lost 4 bases and J 9 bases, leaving 21 bases between the germline ends. CDR3 in amino acids: CATSDPTRDGIGEQFF. Here the CDR3 DNA reads TGTGCCACCAGTGACCCCACAAGGGATGGGATTGGTGAGCAGTTCTTC.

Ten or more counts support this clonotype. The chain combines TRBV30 with TRBJ2-3; D is undetermined. The CDR3 is 12 amino acids. The V gene's germline CDR1 is GTSNPN and CDR2 SVGIG (reference sequence). V lost 2 bases, J lost 4 bases, and 7 bases lay in between. Here the CDR3 DNA reads TGTGCCTGGAGTTCTGGAGCAGATACGCAGTATTTT. Translated, it gives CAWSSGADTQYF.

The sample holds many counts of this clonotype. The chain recombines TRBV3-1 with TRBJ2-3; D not resolved. The CDR3 runs 14 residues. The germline CDR1 and CDR2 sequences are LGHDT and YNNKEL (reference sequence). V was cut by 6 bases and J by 5 bases, with 15 bases left in between. CDR3 nucleotide sequence: TGTGCCAGCAGGGTACCGTTCATGAGAGATACGCAGTATTTT. This codes for CASRVPFMRDTQYF.

This clonotype was detected ten times or more. This chain joins TRBV3-1 and TRBJ2-2; 13 bases are shared with TRBD2. Germline CDR1 LGHDT, CDR2 YNNKEL (reference sequence). The V and J ends lost 4 bases and 7 bases, in that order; junction bases with no gene match: 15. The CDR3 spans 19 residues. The CDR3 spells CASSRGLAGESRFGGELFF. CDR3 coding DNA: TGTGCCAGCAGCCGAGGACTAGCGGGAGAATCCAGGTTTGGCGGGGAGCTGTTTTTT.

This clonotype was observed a few times. V gene TRBV20-1 combines with J gene TRBJ2-5; D remains unclear. Trimming left V 0 bases short and J 0 bases short, with 11 bases between. CDR1 is DFQATT and CDR2 is SNEGSKA in the germline V gene (reference sequence). This CDR3 has 15 residues. The chain's CDR3 is CSARDGAANQETQYF. In nucleotides, the CDR3 is TGCAGTGCTAGAGATGGCGCCGCGAACCAAGAGACCCAGTACTTC.

This clonotype has ten or more counts. The chain has TRBV7-9 and TRBJ1-4; possibly TRBD1 for D (5 bases). The CDR3 sequence is 13 residues long. The V gene's germline CDR1 is SEHNR and CDR2 FQNEAQ (reference sequence). Trimming took off 5 bases at V and 3 bases at J, with 7 bases between the two ends. This chain's CDR3 is CASSIRANEKLFF. CDR3 bases: TGTGCCAGCAGCATCAGGGCTAATGAAAAACTGTTTTTT.

This clonotype was counted many times. The rearrangement links TRBV28 to TRBJ2-2; TRBD2 matches 8 bases. The CDR3 loop spans 15 amino acids. Per germline, CDR1 MDHEN and CDR2 SYDVKM. With 3 bases clipped from V and 1 base from J, the junction kept 1 base outside the gene matches. CDR3 nucleotide sequence: TGTGCCAGCAGTTTCAGCGGGAGGAACACCGGGGAGCTGTTTTTT. Translated: CASSFSGRNTGELFF.

The chain has TRBV29-1 and TRBJ2-1; 10 nucleotides align to TRBD2. V gave up 3 bases and J gave up 3 bases; unmatched junction bases: 8. The germline V gene encodes CDR1 SQVTM and CDR2 ANQGSEA. The CDR3 consists of 16 residues. The CDR3 region has the DNA TGCAGCGTTGAGGCTTCTAGCGGGAGTTACTACAATGAGCAGTTCTTC. Translated, it gives CSVEASSGSYYNEQFF.

The chain recombines TRBV2 with TRBJ2-3; 13 bases match TRBD2. This CDR3 has 14 amino acids. From germline, CDR1 is SNHLY and CDR2 FYNNEI. V trimming: 9 bases; J trimming: 1 base; junction bases outside the gene matches: 1. The DNA of the CDR3 is TGTGCCAGTACTAGCGGGAGGGGCACAGATACGCAGTATTTT. Translated, it gives CASTSGRGTDTQYF.

This clonotype has at least ten counts. The V call is TRBV11-2, the J call TRBJ2-3; D may be TRBD1 or TRBD2 (5 bases each). Germline CDR1 and CDR2: SGHAT and FQNNGV. This CDR3 has 14 amino acids. Trimming took off 1 base at V and 4 bases at J, with 9 bases between the two ends. Here the CDR3 DNA reads TGTGCCAGCAGCTTAGGTCGGGGCGCAGATACGCAGTATTTT. Amino acids: CASSLGRGADTQYF.

Many counts were recorded for this clonotype. The chain has TRBV20-1 and TRBJ2-1, with 8 bases that match TRBD2. CDR1 is DFQATT, CDR2 SNEGSKA, per germline (reference sequence). The V gene end was trimmed by 4 bases and the J gene end by 5 bases; junction bases not matched to a gene: 13. This CDR3 is 16 amino acids long. The CDR3 spells CSATSPTSGPDNEQFF. CDR3 DNA sequence: TGCAGTGCTACGTCCCCCACTAGCGGCCCCGACAATGAGCAGTTCTTC.

Ten or more counts support this clonotype. The rearrangement links TRBV28 to TRBJ2-5; 7 positions agree with TRBD2. Germline V gene data show CDR1 as MDHEN and CDR2 as SYDVKM. After removal of 7 bases from V and 3 bases from J, the junction contained 5 bases not matched to a gene. The CDR3 is made up of 13 amino acids. CDR3 sequence reads: CASTLGREETQYF. The CDR3 DNA sequence: TGTGCCAGCACCCTTGGGAGGGAAGAGACCCAGTACTTC.

This clonotype was seen many times. The chain carries TRBV7-3 and TRBJ2-5, with 13 bases lining up with TRBD2. CDR1 SGHTA and CDR2 FQGTGA come from the germline V gene. The CDR3 length is 17 residues. The ends lost 6 bases at V and 7 bases at J; junction bases unmatched: 14. The CDR3 sequence: CASSLTAGTSGNVTQYF. CDR3 bases: TGTGCCAGCAGTCTCACGGCCGGGACTAGCGGGAATGTGACCCAGTACTTC.